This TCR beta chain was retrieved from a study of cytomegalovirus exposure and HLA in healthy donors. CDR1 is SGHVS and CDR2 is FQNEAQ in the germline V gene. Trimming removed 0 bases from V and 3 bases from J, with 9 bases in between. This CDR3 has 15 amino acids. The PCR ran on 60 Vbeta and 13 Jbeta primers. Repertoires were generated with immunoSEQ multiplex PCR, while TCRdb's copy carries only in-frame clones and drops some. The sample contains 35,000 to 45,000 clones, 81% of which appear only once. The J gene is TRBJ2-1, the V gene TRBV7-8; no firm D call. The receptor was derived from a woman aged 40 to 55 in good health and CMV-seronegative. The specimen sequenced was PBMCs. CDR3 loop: CASSLAREVYNEQFF. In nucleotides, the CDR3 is TGTGCCAGCAGCTTAGCGCGAGAAGTCTACAATGAGCAGTTCTTC.